This T cell receptor beta chain was retrieved from a study of blood T cells in healthy people across ages. Comment on this clonotype: The antigen is not known.

A second about 7 to 11 cycle PCR used barcoded and J-beta primers. The study obtained at least 3 million CDR3-containing paired-end reads from every sample. TCRdb reanalysed the 5' RACE reads using MiXCR and keeps one entry per CDR3 protein. The profile shows approximately 900,000 distinct CDR3 sequences, 40% to 60% of them singletons. General observations from the study: In long-lived donors, naive CD4+ cell counts and diversity exceeded those of aged donors. Across samples, TCR beta diversity tracked strongly with naive T cell percentage.

Losses at the gene ends were 4 bases for V and 0 bases for J; bases not matched to a gene: 8. Germline CDR1 reads MNHNS; CDR2 reads SASEGT. This CDR3 is 16 amino acids long. About 9.9 milliliters of peripheral blood were drawn from each donor. The chain has TRBV6-1 and TRBJ2-7; 8 nucleotides match TRBD2. Sequenced sample: blood. This receptor was identified in a man aged 25-45 years in good health. The CDR3 here is CASSGLIGGASYEQYF. CDR3 bases: TGTGCCAGCAGTGGACTCATCGGGGGGGCCTCCTACGAGCAGTACTTC.